Listed below are T cell receptor beta chains from one sample, sequenced in a study of a mutant IDH1 vaccine in newly diagnosed glioma. These receptors are not linked to any known antigen. Assay: immunoSEQ multiplex PCR; the TCRdb copy retains only in-frame clones and omits some. Among about 36,000 clones listed, around 80% were seen once. The sample in question was peripheral blood mononuclear cells (PBMCs), obtained from a glioma patient whose treatment included an IDH1 peptide vaccine. These receptors were taken from a woman in her 30s with glioma. Some clones in this sample may be carry-over from other donors' samples. The CDR3 runs from the conserved cysteine through the conserved F or W. A D gene is named only where the DNA matches it firmly. For some rows the clone size is stated as once, few or many, or as a class when expanded; others skip it.

J | size | V | D | DNA | CDR3
TRBJ1-3 | NA | TRBV19 | NA | TGTGCCAGTAGGGGATTAAACCTGGGGTCCGGAAACACCATATATTTT | CASRGLNLGSGNTIYF
TRBJ1-5 | once | TRBV7-8 | NA | TGTGCCAGCAGCTTAAGGGATAGCAATCAGCCCCAGCATTTT | CASSLRDSNQPQHF
TRBJ2-1 | NA | TRBV6-6 | TRBD2 | TGTGCCAGCAGCCTTACCGGGACTAGCGGCAATGAGCAGTTCTTC | CASSLTGTSGNEQFF
TRBJ1-1 | NA | TRBV2 | NA | TGTGCCAGCAGTGGGTCAGGGTATGAAGCTTTCTTT | CASSGSGYEAFF
TRBJ2-7 | NA | TRBV6-5 | TRBD1 | TGTGCCAGCAGTTCGGGGACAGGTCCCTACGAGCAGTACTTC | CASSSGTGPYEQYF
TRBJ2-7 | NA | TRBV6-1 | NA | TGTGCCAGCAGGCCCTCGTTGTACGAGCAGTACTTC | CASRPSLYEQYF
TRBJ2-7 | NA | TRBV18 | NA | TGTGCCAGCTCACCACCACCGGCTGCCTTGGGGCCGCACTACGAGCAGTACTTC | CASSPPPAALGPHYEQYF
TRBJ1-2 | NA | TRBV7-9 | TRBD1 | TGTGCCAGCAGCTTAGGGGACAGACCTAACTATGGCTACACCTTC | CASSLGDRPNYGYTF
TRBJ1-4 | NA | TRBV6-5 | NA | TGTGCCACCTCAGGGTCCGATGAAAAACTGTTTTTT | CATSGSDEKLFF
TRBJ2-4 | NA | TRBV29-1 | NA | TGCAGCGTTGTAAGCCAGGGTGGGGGGTCGGGCAAAAACATTCAGTACTTC | CSVVSQGGGSGKNIQYF
TRBJ2-5 | few | TRBV30 | NA | TGTGCCTGGAGTGGGCGAGAGACCCAGTACTTC | CAWSGRETQYF
TRBJ2-3 | NA | TRBV6-1 | NA | TGTGCCAGCAGCCGACTAGTATGGACAGATACGCAGTATTTT | CASSRLVWTDTQYF
TRBJ2-1 | NA | TRBV30 | NA | TGTGCCTGGAGCAGGGGAGGACAGGTCAATGAGCAGTTCTTC | CAWSRGGQVNEQFF
TRBJ1-3 | once | TRBV6-5 | TRBD1 | TGTGCCAGCAGTTACGCTGGACAGGGCACTGGAAACACCATATATTTT | CASSYAGQGTGNTIYF
TRBJ2-7 | NA | TRBV28 | NA | TGTGCCAGCAGTCCCGGCTCCTACGAGCAGTACTTC | CASSPGSYEQYF
TRBJ1-4 | NA | TRBV18 | NA | TGTGCCAGCTCTCTGGACCCGCCAGTAGTTTATGAAAAACTGTTTTTT | CASSLDPPVVYEKLFF
TRBJ2-1 | medium-sized | TRBV19 | TRBD2 | TGTGCCAGTAGTACGACTAGCGGGAATTACAATGAGCAGTTCTTC | CASSTTSGNYNEQFF
TRBJ1-2 | few | TRBV6-1 | TRBD1 | TGTGCCAGCAGATCCGGGACAGGGGCCGGCTACACCTTC | CASRSGTGAGYTF
TRBJ2-2 | few | TRBV4-1 | NA | TGCGCCAGCAGCCAAGATCTACAGGGCCTGAACGGGGAGCTGTTTTTT | CASSQDLQGLNGELFF
TRBJ2-2 | once | TRBV5-4 | NA | TGTGCCAGCGCCACAGCTATCCAGGGGAGCACCGGGGAGCTGTTTTTT | CASATAIQGSTGELFF
TRBJ2-7 | NA | TRBV27 | TRBD2 | TGTGCCAGCAGTTTATTGGTAGCGGGAGGAGGCTCCTACGAGCAGTACTTC | CASSLLVAGGGSYEQYF
TRBJ1-1 | once | TRBV18 | TRBD1 | TGTGCCAGCTCACCACCCAGGACAGGGGGGGCTTTCTTT | CASSPPRTGGAFF
TRBJ1-5 | few | TRBV4-2 | NA | TGTGCCAGCAGCCAAGATTACAGAGGGGACCAGCCCCAGCATTTT | CASSQDYRGDQPQHF